These 31 T cell receptor beta chains originate from one sample sequenced in a study of blood T cell repertoires in COVID-19. Produced via immunoSEQ multiplex PCR; TCRdb's table is partial and in-frame only. The sample consists of just over 300,000 clones, about nine tenths of them appearing once. Sample: PBMCs or T cells enriched from blood (not recorded which). The source is a man aged 30-40 years who had recovered from COVID-19.

The chain has TRBV10-1 and TRBJ2-1, with 9 bases fitting TRBD2. The CDR3 length is 16 residues. Germline V CDR1 and CDR2: WNHNN, SYGVQD (reference sequence). Germline trimming cut 0 bases from V and 4 bases from J; bases unmatched to any gene: 4. The DNA for the CDR3 is TGCGCCAGCAGTGAGTCATCGGCGGGAGGGTACAATGAGCAGTTCTTC. It codes for CASSESSAGGYNEQFF.

The J gene is TRBJ2-5, the V gene TRBV19; D may be TRBD1 (6 bases). This CDR3 is built from 11 residues. In germline, CDR1 is LNHDA, CDR2 SQIVND (reference sequence). Trimming removed 9 bases from V and 5 bases from J, with 10 bases in between. The CDR3: CASRRGETQYF. DNA of the CDR3: TGTGCCAGCCGAAGGGGGGAGACCCAGTACTTC.

This clone came up once. V is TRBV10-3 and J is TRBJ2-7; no definite D call. The germline V and J ends were trimmed by 3 bases and 5 bases, with 11 bases remaining between them. This CDR3 spans 13 amino acids. CDR1 and CDR2 from the germline V gene are ENHRY and SYGVKD. This CDR3 reads CAISEEPNHEQYF. The CDR3 coding sequence is TGTGCCATCAGTGAAGAGCCCAACCACGAGCAGTACTTC.

The chain is built from TRBV15 and TRBJ2-7, with 11 nucleotides matching TRBD1. The V segment lost 3 bases and the J segment 5 bases; nucleotides outside the gene matches: 6. The germline V gene encodes CDR1 LNHNV and CDR2 YYDKDF (reference sequence). The CDR3 covers 15 residues. The CDR3 here is CATSRGGQGANEQYF. The CDR3 nucleotides read TGTGCCACCAGCAGGGGCGGACAGGGGGCCAACGAGCAGTACTTC.

The chain carries TRBV6-1 and TRBJ1-2, with D possibly being TRBD1 (6 bases). This CDR3 contains 14 residues. Germline V gene lookup returns CDR1 MNHNS and CDR2 SASEGT. The V end lost 2 bases, the J end lost 4 bases, and 11 bases lay between the germline ends. This CDR3 reads CASSERGQFYGYTF. The CDR3 nucleotides read TGTGCCAGCAGTGAACGGGGACAATTCTATGGCTACACCTTC.

This sequence joins TRBV5-1 and TRBJ2-1; 12 bases are a match to TRBD2. Germline V gene lookup returns CDR1 SGHRS and CDR2 YFSETQ. J lost 9 bases, V lost 1 base, and 8 bases had no gene match. This CDR3 is 16 amino acids long. CDR3 protein: CASSLFVTSGSGEQFF. CDR3 bases: TGCGCCAGCAGCTTGTTTGTGACTAGCGGGAGCGGTGAGCAGTTCTTC.

The sample holds one count of this clone. The chain is built from TRBV28 and TRBJ2-7; 7 bases line up with TRBD2. V was pared by 5 bases and J by 6 bases, with 1 base of the junction left unmatched. The CDR3 runs to 11 residues. Germline assignment: CDR1 MDHEN and CDR2 SYDVKM. CDR3 sequence: CASSPGGEQYF. In DNA, the CDR3 is TGTGCCAGCAGTCCGGGAGGCGAGCAGTACTTC.

The chain has TRBV29-1 and TRBJ2-3, with D possibly matching TRBD1 (6 bases). In germline, CDR1 is SQVTM, CDR2 ANQGSEA. Trimming left V 8 bases short and J 2 bases short, with 14 bases between. The length of the CDR3 is 13 residues. This CDR3 is CSCWGRATDTQYF. The CDR3 region has the DNA TGCAGCTGTTGGGGGCGGGCCACAGATACGCAGTATTTT.

The genes are TRBV24-1 and TRBJ2-7; 7 nucleotides agree with TRBD1. Germline V gene lookup returns CDR1 KGHDR and CDR2 SFDVKD. CDR3 length: 15 amino acids. Germline trimming cut 4 bases from V and 3 bases from J; bases unmatched to any gene: 8. The CDR3 DNA is TGTGCCACCAGTGAGGCAGGGGGAGACTACTACGAGCAGTACTTC. This translates into CATSEAGGDYYEQYF.

This chain joins TRBV4-2 and TRBJ1-1; the D is unclear. Trimming removed 1 base at V and 4 bases at J, with 10 bases between. CDR1 is LGHNA and CDR2 is YNFKEQ in the germline V gene. CDR3 length equals 14 residues. The CDR3 loop reads CASSQASGSTEAFF. DNA of the CDR3: TGTGCCAGCAGCCAAGCTTCGGGGAGCACTGAAGCTTTCTTT.

V is TRBV7-9 and J is TRBJ2-3, with 7 bases aligning to TRBD2. Trimming took 4 bases from V and 2 from J; bases not matched to a gene: 9. Germline lookup yields CDR1 SEHNR and CDR2 FQNEAQ (reference sequence). The CDR3 sequence is 16 residues long. CDR3 amino acids: CASSWDYQRITDTQYF. The CDR3 nucleotides read TGTGCCAGCAGCTGGGACTACCAGAGAATCACAGATACGCAGTATTTT.

This chain links TRBV15 with TRBJ2-5; TRBD2 matches 8 bases. V gave up 1 base and J gave up 0 bases; unmatched junction bases: 4. Per germline, CDR1 LNHNV and CDR2 YYDKDF (reference sequence). CDR3 length equals 16 residues. The CDR3 bases are TGTGCCACCAGCAGAGGGGGTAGCGGGAACCAAGAGACCCAGTACTTC. Translated, it gives CATSRGGSGNQETQYF.

The chain joins TRBV24-1 to TRBJ2-1, with 7 bases aligning to TRBD2. With V trimmed by 9 bases and J by 3 bases, 7 bases remained unmatched. Per the germline V gene, CDR1 is KGHDR and CDR2 is SFDVKD. The CDR3 has 14 amino acids. The DNA of the CDR3 is TGTGCCACCGGACCTAGCGGATACTACAATGAGCAGTTCTTC. Translation: CATGPSGYYNEQFF.

The V call is TRBV29-1, the J call TRBJ2-2; D is uncertain. V lost 5 bases and J lost 0, with 10 bases in between. CDR1 and CDR2 (germline): SQVTM, ANQGSEA. CDR3 length: 14 residues. The CDR3, as DNA: TGCAGCGTTCCCAGAACCGCGAACACCGGGGAGCTGTTTTTT. This sequence encodes CSVPRTANTGELFF.

This clone came up many times. This chain joins TRBV28 and TRBJ1-1; D perhaps matches TRBD1 (5 bases). CDR3 length: 13 residues. Germline V gene data show CDR1 as MDHEN and CDR2 as SYDVKM. Trimming took off 5 bases at V and 3 bases at J, with 10 bases between the two ends. CDR3 amino acids: CASSTGVHTEAFF. CDR3 sequence (DNA): TGTGCCAGCAGTACAGGTGTTCACACTGAAGCTTTCTTT.

CDR3 amino acids: CASSQGGAANEKLFF. In DNA, the CDR3 is TGCGCCAGCAGCCAAGGGGGCGCAGCTAATGAAAAACTGTTTTTT. This sequence joins TRBV4-1 and TRBJ1-4; tentative D call: TRBD1 (5 bases). CDR3 length: 15 residues. Germline assignment: CDR1 MGHRA and CDR2 YSYEKL. V shed 1 base and J shed 3 bases, with 9 bases lying between them.

The V gene is TRBV21-1, the J gene TRBJ1-5; TRBD1 reflects the table's D call only, with no check against the DNA. TRBV21-1 is labeled a pseudogene. There are 16 residues in the CDR3. The CDR3 bases are TGTGCCAGCAGCAAACCGAAGACAGGGGAGGTAGGGCCCCAGCATTTT. It is translated as CASSKPKTGEVGPQHF.

The chain uses TRBV5-1 and TRBJ2-1; D uncertain. The V and J ends lost 0 bases and 10 bases respectively, with 5 bases between them. The CDR3 has 11 amino acids. Germline V CDR1 and CDR2: SGHRS, YFSETQ. CDR3 residues: CASSLAQEQFF. CDR3 sequence (DNA): TGCGCCAGCAGCTTGGCCCAAGAGCAGTTCTTC.

The J gene is TRBJ1-2, the V gene TRBV6-2 or TRBV6-3; 8 bases fit TRBD1. Germline lookup yields CDR1 MNHEY and CDR2 SVGEGT. With V trimmed by 4 bases and J by 8 bases, 12 bases remained unmatched. This CDR3 is built from 15 residues. The CDR3 region is CASSLDRGRLWGYTF. The CDR3, as DNA: TGTGCCAGCAGTTTAGACAGGGGACGATTGTGGGGCTACACCTTC.

A single count supports this clone. The rearrangement links TRBV3-1 (or the pseudogene TRBV3-2) to TRBJ2-6; the D gene is possibly TRBD2 (7 bases). CDR3 size: 19 residues. The germline gives CDR1 LGHDT, CDR2 YNNKEL (reference sequence). Trimming pared 4 bases from V and 0 bases from J, leaving 19 bases between. CDR3 coding DNA: TGTGCCAGCAGCCCCCCTTTTGGGAGGGGGGCCTCTGGGGCCAACGTCCTGACTTTC. Translating gives CASSPPFGRGASGANVLTF.

The CDR3 loop reads CASSPRLGTSYGYTF. DNA for the CDR3: TGTGCCAGCAGCCCCAGGTTGGGTACTTCCTATGGCTACACCTTC. The chain recombines TRBV7-2 with TRBJ1-2, with D hard to call. V lost 5 bases and J 4 bases, leaving 17 bases between the germline ends. Germline values: CDR1 SGHTA, CDR2 FQGNSA. The CDR3 extends over 15 amino acids.

This chain joins TRBV24-1 and TRBJ1-2, with D possibly being TRBD1 (6 bases). The germline V and J ends were trimmed by 4 bases and 2 bases, with 10 bases remaining between them. The germline V gene has CDR1 KGHDR and CDR2 SFDVKD. The CDR3 is 14 amino acids. CDR3 DNA sequence: TGTGCCACCAGTGAGACAGGAATGAACTATGGCTACACCTTC. Encoded protein: CATSETGMNYGYTF.

This clone was recorded only once. The V and J genes are TRBV11-3 and TRBJ1-2, with 8 positions matching TRBD1. Per germline, CDR1 SGHNT and CDR2 YENEEA. The CDR3 runs 15 residues. The V segment lost 4 bases and the J segment 5 bases; nucleotides outside the gene matches: 9. CDR3 nucleotides: TGTGCCAGCAGCTGGAGACAGGGGAGACGTTATGGCTACACCTTC. Translating it yields CASSWRQGRRYGYTF.

The chain uses TRBV11-3 and TRBJ1-1; the D gene is possibly TRBD1 (6 bases). Germline loops: CDR1 SGHNT, CDR2 YENEEA. This CDR3 has 15 residues. The germline V and J ends were trimmed by 7 bases and 6 bases, with 21 bases remaining between them. The CDR3 coding sequence is TGTGCCAGCACCCAGACTGCGGGGGGCTCGGCTGAAGCTTTCTTT. It codes for CASTQTAGGSAEAFF.

This clone showed up just once. The genes are TRBV14 and TRBJ2-1, with 8 nucleotides matching TRBD2. There are 15 residues in the CDR3. Trimming removed 4 bases from V and 3 bases from J; junction bases left unmatched: 5. Germline loops: CDR1 SGHDN, CDR2 FVKESK. For the CDR3, the DNA is TGTGCCAGCAGCCCCCTTAGCGGGGTCTACAATGAGCAGTTCTTC. Translating it yields CASSPLSGVYNEQFF.

This clone was picked up one time. This chain links TRBV6-5 with TRBJ1-2; TRBD1 aligns across 9 bases. The CDR3 extends over 14 amino acids. Germline trimming cut 3 bases from V and 7 bases from J; bases unmatched to any gene: 6. CDR1 and CDR2 from the germline V gene are MNHEY and SVGAGI. DNA of the CDR3: TGTGCCAGCAGTTATTACGCGGGACAGGGTGGCTACACCTTC. It specifies CASSYYAGQGGYTF.

The rearrangement links TRBV7-6 to TRBJ1-4; 10 nucleotides line up with TRBD1. Unmatched junction bases numbered 7, after V lost 4 bases and J lost 8 bases. From germline, CDR1 is SGHVS and CDR2 FNYEAQ. This CDR3 has 15 residues. The CDR3 reads CASSSRDRGGEKLFF. DNA of the CDR3: TGTGCCAGCAGCTCAAGGGACAGGGGTGGGGAAAAACTGTTTTTT.

The rearrangement joins TRBV6-5 to TRBJ2-5; 9 bases map to TRBD2. After removal of 10 bases from V and 8 bases from J, the junction contained 17 bases not matched to a gene. Germline V gene sequence: CDR1 MNHEY, CDR2 SVGAGI. The CDR3 length is 15 residues. The CDR3: CATPFPGSGGYTQYF. In nucleotides, the CDR3 is TGTGCCACCCCCTTCCCGGGTAGCGGGGGATATACCCAGTACTTC.

This sequence joins TRBV24-1 and TRBJ2-7, with D possibly being TRBD2 (5 bases). The CDR3 sequence is 13 residues long. Germline V gives CDR1 KGHDR, CDR2 SFDVKD. Trimming stripped 2 bases from V and 9 bases from J, with 13 bases between. CDR3 protein: CATSDYSELGQYF. CDR3 sequence (DNA): TGTGCCACCAGTGATTATAGCGAGCTCGGGCAGTACTTC.

V is TRBV18 and J is TRBJ2-2; TRBD1 matches 12 bases. CDR3 size: 16 residues. The V segment lost 6 bases and the J segment 6 bases; nucleotides outside the gene matches: 8. In germline, CDR1 is KGHSH, CDR2 LQKENI. Written as DNA, the CDR3 is TGTGCCAGCTCGCCTGGGACAGGGGGCGTCGCCGGGGAGCTGTTTTTT. Translated: CASSPGTGGVAGELFF.

The rearrangement links TRBV28 to TRBJ1-2; weak D call: TRBD1 (5 bases). The V and J ends lost 2 bases and 4 bases respectively, with 14 bases between them. Germline values: CDR1 MDHEN, CDR2 SYDVKM. The length of the CDR3 is 15 residues. CDR3 in DNA: TGTGCCAGCAGTTTACGTCAGGGCGGGAGCTATGGCTACACCTTC. Protein sequence: CASSLRQGGSYGYTF.